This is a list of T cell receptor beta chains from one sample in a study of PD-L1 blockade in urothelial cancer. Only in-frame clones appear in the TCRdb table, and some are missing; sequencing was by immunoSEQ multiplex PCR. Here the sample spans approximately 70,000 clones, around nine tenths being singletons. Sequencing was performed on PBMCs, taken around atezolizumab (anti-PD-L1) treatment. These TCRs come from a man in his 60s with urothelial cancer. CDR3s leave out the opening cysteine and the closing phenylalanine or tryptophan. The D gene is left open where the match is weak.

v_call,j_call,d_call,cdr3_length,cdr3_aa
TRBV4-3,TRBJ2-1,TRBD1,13,ASSQGQGAYNEQF
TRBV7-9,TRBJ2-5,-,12,ASSLGRGAETQY
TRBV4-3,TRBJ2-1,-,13,ASSQAPGSYNEQF
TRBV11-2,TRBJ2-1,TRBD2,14,ASSLTLAGGGNEQF
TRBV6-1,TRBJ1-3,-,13,ASSEAGRVGNTIY
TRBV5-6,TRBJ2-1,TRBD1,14,ASSQLRTGGYNEQF
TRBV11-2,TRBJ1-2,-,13,ASSLMGSNNYGYT
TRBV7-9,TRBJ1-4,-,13,ASSLAPATNEKLF
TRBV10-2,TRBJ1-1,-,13,ASSEGFRPNTEAF
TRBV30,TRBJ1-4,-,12,AWTSMYVGEKLF
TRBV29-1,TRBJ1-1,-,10,SVDRGNTEAF
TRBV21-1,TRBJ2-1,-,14,ASSKGPWAPYNEQF
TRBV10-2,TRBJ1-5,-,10,ASTRDNQPQH
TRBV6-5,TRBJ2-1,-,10,ASSYKRQEQF
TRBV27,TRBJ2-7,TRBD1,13,ASSILLSGGYEQY
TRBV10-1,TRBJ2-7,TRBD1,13,ASSDKGTGVYEQY
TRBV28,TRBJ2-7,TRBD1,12,ASTPGTAGYEQY
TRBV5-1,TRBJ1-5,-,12,ASSLWGDNQPQH
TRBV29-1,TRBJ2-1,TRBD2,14,SAPGLAGGLYNEQF
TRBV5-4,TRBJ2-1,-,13,ASSPMKQGGNEQF
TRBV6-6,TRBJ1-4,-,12,ASSYPGEGEKLF
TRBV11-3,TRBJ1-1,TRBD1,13,ASSLGTGGSTEAF
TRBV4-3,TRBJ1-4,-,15,ASSQESLGGDNEKLF